The following is a T cell receptor (beta chain) sequence with its context. The sample is drawn from a study of spatial heterogeneity in lung cancer. Overall study: When follow-up PBMC samples existed, they were sequenced (at a median of approximately two years after resection).

The sample's time point: blood at routine non-recurrence follow-up after resection. Whole RNA was taken from tumor, nontumor lung or frozen PBMC; it was then sequenced unsorted. The ends were cut back, 3 bases at V and 3 bases at J, with 19 bases in the middle. This CDR3 has 17 residues. Looked up from germline, CDR1 is MNHNY and CDR2 is SVGAGI (reference sequence). MiXCR, applied by TCRdb to the 5' RACE reads, yields one record per CDR3 protein. The sample has under 150,000 distinct CDR3 sequences; 10% to 15% are singletons. The source is a male donor with early-stage non-small cell lung cancer. Sample: PBMCs, taken at follow-up. The gene calls are TRBV6-6 and TRBJ2-3, with a possible D match to TRBD2 (5 bases). The CDR3 loop reads CASSYFQPGVGTDTQYF. DNA for the CDR3: TGTGCCAGCAGTTATTTTCAGCCCGGGGTGGGGACAGATACGCAGTATTTT.